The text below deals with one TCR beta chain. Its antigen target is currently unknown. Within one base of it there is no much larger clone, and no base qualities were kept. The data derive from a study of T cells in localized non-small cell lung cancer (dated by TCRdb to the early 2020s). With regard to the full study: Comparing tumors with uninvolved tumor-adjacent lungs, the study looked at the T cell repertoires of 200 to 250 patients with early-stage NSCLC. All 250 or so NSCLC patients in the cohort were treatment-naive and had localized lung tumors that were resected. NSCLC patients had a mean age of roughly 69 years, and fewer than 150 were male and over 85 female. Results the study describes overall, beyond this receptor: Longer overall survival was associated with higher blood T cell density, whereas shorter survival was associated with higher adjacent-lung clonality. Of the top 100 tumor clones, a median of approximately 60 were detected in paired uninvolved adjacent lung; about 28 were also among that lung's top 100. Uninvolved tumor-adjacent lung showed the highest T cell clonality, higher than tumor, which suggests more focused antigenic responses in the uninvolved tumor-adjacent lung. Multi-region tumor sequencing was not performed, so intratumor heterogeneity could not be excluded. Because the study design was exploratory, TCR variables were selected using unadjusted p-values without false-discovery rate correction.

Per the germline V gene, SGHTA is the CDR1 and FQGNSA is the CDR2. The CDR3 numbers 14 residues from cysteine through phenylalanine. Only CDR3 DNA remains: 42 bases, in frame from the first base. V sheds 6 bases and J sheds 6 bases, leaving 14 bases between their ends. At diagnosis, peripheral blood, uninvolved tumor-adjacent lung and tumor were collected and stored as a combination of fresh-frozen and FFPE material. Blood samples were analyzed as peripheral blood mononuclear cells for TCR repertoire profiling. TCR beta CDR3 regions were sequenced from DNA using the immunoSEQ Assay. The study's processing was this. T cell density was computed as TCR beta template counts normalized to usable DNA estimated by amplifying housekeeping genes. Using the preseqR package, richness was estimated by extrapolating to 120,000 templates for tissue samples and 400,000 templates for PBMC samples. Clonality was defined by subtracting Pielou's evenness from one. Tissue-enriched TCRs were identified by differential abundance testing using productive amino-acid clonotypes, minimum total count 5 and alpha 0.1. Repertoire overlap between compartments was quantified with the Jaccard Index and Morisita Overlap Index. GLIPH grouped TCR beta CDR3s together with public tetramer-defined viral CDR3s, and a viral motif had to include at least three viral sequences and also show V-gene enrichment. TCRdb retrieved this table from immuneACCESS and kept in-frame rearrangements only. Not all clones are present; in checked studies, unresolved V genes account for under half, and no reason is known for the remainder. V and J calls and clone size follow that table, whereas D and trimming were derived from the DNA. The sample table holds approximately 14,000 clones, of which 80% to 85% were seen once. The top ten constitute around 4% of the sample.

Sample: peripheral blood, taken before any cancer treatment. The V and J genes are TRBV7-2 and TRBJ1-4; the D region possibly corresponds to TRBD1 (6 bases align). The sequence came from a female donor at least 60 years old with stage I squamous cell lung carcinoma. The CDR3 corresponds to CASSSQGRDEKLFF. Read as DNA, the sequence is TGTGCCAGCAGTTCACAGGGCAGGGATGAAAAACTGTTTTTT.